This T cell receptor (beta chain) was captured in a study of response to subunit inactivated influenza vaccine. Study observations and caveats: Each seasonal influenza vaccination recruits few new T cells, the authors suggested.

TCRdb fed the RT-PCR reads into MiXCR, producing one record per CDR3 protein. The repertoire has hundreds of thousands of distinct CDR3 sequences, approximately 7.1% of them found once; the top ten carry 10% to 15%. The CDR3 runs 14 residues. The V and J ends lost 6 bases and 4 bases respectively, with 14 bases between them. The germline V gene has CDR1 SGHRS and CDR2 YFSETQ. Points on this clonotype: Antigen unknown.

Source: PBMCs from blood, taken 23 months after vaccination. The chain carries TRBV5-1 and TRBJ1-3; D is unclear. The origin of this receptor is a man between 50 and 69 years old who received an inactivated influenza vaccine. The DNA for the CDR3 is TGCGCCAGCAATTCACACGGCCAAGGAAACACCATATATTTT. Encoded protein: CASNSHGQGNTIYF.